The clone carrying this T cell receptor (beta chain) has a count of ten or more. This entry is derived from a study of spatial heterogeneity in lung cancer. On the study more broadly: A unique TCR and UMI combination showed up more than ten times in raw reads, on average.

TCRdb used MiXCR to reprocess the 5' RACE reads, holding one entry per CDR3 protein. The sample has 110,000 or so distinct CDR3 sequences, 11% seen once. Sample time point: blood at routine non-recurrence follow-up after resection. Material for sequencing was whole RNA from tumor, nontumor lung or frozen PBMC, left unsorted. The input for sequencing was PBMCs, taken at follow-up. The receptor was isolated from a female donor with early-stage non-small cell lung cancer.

This CDR3 is CASSAQGLTNEKLFF. CDR3 in DNA: TGTGCCAGCAGCGCCCAGGGATTGACTAATGAAAAACTGTTTTTT. The V gene is TRBV5-5, the J gene TRBJ1-4, with D tentatively TRBD1 (5 bases). Per germline, CDR1 SGHKS and CDR2 YYEKEE (reference sequence). The CDR3 consists of 15 residues. Trimming stripped 4 bases from V and 2 bases from J, with 12 bases between.